This TCR beta chain was observed in a study of T cell repertoires in ileal Crohn's disease. Looking at the study overall: Median disease duration was approximately 8 years; 35% to 45% smoked at surgery.

Included were adult ileal or ileocolonic Crohn's patients indicated for ileocolonic resection. The table came from immunoSEQ multiplex PCR; TCRdb's copy has only in-frame clones and leaves some out. The data contain tens of thousands of clones, around four fifths of them singletons. Remarks on this clone: The antigen is not known.

Overall study results and limits: Every patient over 26.8% clonality showed endoscopic recurrence.

Germline V gene data show CDR1 as LGHNA and CDR2 as YNFKEQ. V lost 4 bases to trimming and J lost 0 bases; unmatched junction nucleotides: 6. The CDR3 is 16 amino acids. The clonotype comes from an adult with Crohn's disease. Source material: ileal tissue. The rearrangement joins TRBV4-2 to TRBJ2-3; 8 bases line up with TRBD2. Here the CDR3 DNA reads TGTGCCAGCAGCCTTACACCGGGGGGGAGCACAGATACGCAGTATTTT. Its translation: CASSLTPGGSTDTQYF.